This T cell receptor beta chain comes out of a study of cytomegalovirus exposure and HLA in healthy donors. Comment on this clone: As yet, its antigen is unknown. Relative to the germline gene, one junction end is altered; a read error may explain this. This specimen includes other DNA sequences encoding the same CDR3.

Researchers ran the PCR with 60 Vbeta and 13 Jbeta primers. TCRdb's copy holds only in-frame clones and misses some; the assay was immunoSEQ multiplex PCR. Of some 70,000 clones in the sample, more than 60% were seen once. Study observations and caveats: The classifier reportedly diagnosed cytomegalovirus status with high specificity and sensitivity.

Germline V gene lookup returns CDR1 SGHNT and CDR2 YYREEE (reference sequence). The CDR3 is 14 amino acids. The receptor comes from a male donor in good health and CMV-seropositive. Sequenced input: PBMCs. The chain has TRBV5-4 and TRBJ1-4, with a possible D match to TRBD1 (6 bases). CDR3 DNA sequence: TGCGCCAGCAGCTCCACAGGGACTAATGAAAAACTGTTTTTT. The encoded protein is CASSSTGTNEKLFF.